This T cell receptor beta chain appears in the sequencing data of a study of technical replicates of blood from a handful of donors. Libraries were prepared by immunoSEQ multiplex PCR; TCRdb keeps only in-frame clonotypes and omits some of them. The sample holds fewer than 90,000 clones, 85% to 95% seen once. This CDR3 is built from 15 residues. The source of this sequence is a human donor in good health. The sequencing sample was made of T cells isolated from PBMCs. This chain links TRBV1 with TRBJ2-7; the table's TRBD2 call for D was not verified on the DNA. TRBV1 is a pseudogene segment. The CDR3 DNA follows: TGCACCAGCAGCCAAGAAGCGTCCAGCTCCTACGAGCAGTACTTC. Translating it yields CTSSQEASSSYEQYF.